The source of this T cell receptor beta chain is a study of pediatric ulcerative colitis. Notes on this clone: Its matching antigen is unknown.

General study results and limits: Rectal repertoires separated controls, mild-moderate and acute severe colitis. Total lymphocyte DNA, not sorted subsets, was the template. Compared with controls, ulcerative colitis showed greater blood-rectum clone sharing.

Assay used: immunoSEQ multiplex PCR; TCRdb lists only in-frame clones, some missing. The data show about 36,000 clones, with around 73% seen just once and about 0.7% held by the top ten. V lost 6 bases to trimming and J lost 0 bases; unmatched junction nucleotides: 1. This CDR3 region has 13 residues. The germline V gene has CDR1 MNHEY and CDR2 SVGAGI. During colonoscopy, one to two rectal pinch biopsies were collected. Material for sequencing was gut tissue. The receptor's source is a boy younger than 18 with moderate ulcerative colitis. The chain carries TRBV6-5 and TRBJ1-1; 7 nucleotides match TRBD1. The CDR3, as DNA: TGTGCCAGCAGGGGACAGATGAACACTGAAGCTTTCTTT. This translates into CASRGQMNTEAFF.